Only a few counts were recorded for the clone carrying this T cell receptor beta chain. Its antigen remains unidentified. This record comes from a study of T-cell reconstitution after alpha-beta-depleted transplantation in children. This CDR3 contains 15 residues. Per germline, CDR1 WSHSY and CDR2 SAAADI. V lost 3 bases, J lost 2 bases, and 6 bases stayed unmatched. Study-level points and caveats: Day-60 TCRbeta diversity that was high in some patients was derived from surviving recipient T cells and thymic progenitors. Alpha-beta T cells present about two months after transplant were reported to originate from several hundred expanded graft clones. A year had passed since transplant, and T-cell counts and diversity by then came mostly from newly produced T cells.

It was with unique molecular identifiers that the TCRbeta library was prepared. TCRdb reanalysed the PCR reads using MiXCR and keeps one entry per CDR3 protein. The table shows 600,000 to 700,000 distinct CDR3 sequences, with over 10% occurring only once. This TCR came from a girl aged 2-10 years with congenital amegakaryocytic thrombocytopenia, due to receive a stem cell transplant. The material sequenced was PBMCs, taken before TCRalphabeta/CD19-depleted stem cell transplant. This sequence joins TRBV10-2 and TRBJ2-7, with 8 bases that match TRBD2. The CDR3 nucleotides are TGCGCCAGCAGTGACGAGCGGGAGATCGCCTACGAGCAGTACTTC. Translated: CASSDEREIAYEQYF.